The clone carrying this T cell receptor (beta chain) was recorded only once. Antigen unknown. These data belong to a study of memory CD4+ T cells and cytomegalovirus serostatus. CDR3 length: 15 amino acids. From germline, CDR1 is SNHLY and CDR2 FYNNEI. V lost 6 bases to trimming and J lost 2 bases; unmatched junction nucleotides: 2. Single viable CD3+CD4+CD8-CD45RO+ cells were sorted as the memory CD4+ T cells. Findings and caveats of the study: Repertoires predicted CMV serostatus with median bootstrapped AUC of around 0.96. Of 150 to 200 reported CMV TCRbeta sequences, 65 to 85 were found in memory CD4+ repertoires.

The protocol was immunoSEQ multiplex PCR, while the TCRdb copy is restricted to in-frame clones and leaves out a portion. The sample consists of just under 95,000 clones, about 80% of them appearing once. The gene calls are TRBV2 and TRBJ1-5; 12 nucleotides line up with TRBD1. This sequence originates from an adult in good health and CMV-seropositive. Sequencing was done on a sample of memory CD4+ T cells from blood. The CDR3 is CASSGTGGGNQPQHF. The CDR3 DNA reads TGTGCCAGCAGCGGGACAGGGGGCGGCAATCAGCCCCAGCATTTT.